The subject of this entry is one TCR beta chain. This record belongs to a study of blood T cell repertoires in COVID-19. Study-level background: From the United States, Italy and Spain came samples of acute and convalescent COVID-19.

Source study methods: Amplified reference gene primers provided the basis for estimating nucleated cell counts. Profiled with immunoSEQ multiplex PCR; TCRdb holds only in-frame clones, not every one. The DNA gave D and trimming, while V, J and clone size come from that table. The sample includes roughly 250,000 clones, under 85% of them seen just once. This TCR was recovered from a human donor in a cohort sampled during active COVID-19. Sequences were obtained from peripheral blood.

CDR3 in amino acids: CASSATGVWNEQFF. The CDR3 nucleotides are TGTGCCAGCAGCGCAACAGGGGTTTGGAATGAGCAGTTCTTC. V gene TRBV9 combines with J gene TRBJ2-1; 7 bases agree with TRBD1. The CDR3 length is 14 residues. The J segment lost 7 bases and the V segment lost 3 bases, leaving 7 bases of the junction unmatched. From germline, CDR1 is SGDLS and CDR2 YYNGEE.